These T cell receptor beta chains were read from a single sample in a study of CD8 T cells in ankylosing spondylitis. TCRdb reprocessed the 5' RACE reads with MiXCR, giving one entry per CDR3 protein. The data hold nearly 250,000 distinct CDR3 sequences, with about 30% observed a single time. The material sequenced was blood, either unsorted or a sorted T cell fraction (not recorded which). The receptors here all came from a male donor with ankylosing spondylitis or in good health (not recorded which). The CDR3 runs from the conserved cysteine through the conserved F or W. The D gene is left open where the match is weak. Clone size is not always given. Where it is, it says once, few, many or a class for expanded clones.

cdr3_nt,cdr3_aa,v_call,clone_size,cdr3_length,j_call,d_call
TGCAGTGCTCTAACAACAGGGGAGGGGGATCAGCCCCAGCATTTT,CSALTTGEGDQPQHF,TRBV20-1,.,15,TRBJ1-5,TRBD1
TGTGCCAGCAGTTCGGTGATGGGGGGCTACACCTTC,CASSSVMGGYTF,TRBV27,.,12,TRBJ1-2,.
TGCAGTGTATCCCCCGAACGGATTGGGGATGAGCAGTTCTTC,CSVSPERIGDEQFF,TRBV20-1,.,14,TRBJ2-1,.
TGTGCCAGCAGAGCGGGACAAAGGGGAGGGCAGTTCTTC,CASRAGQRGGQFF,TRBV27,few,13,TRBJ2-1,.
TGTGCCAGCAGCAAATCCGGGACAGGGGCCTCACCCCTCCACTTT,CASSKSGTGASPLHF,TRBV6-1,few,15,TRBJ1-6,TRBD1
TGTGCCAGCAGCCCTCTTTGGGGGGTCTACACTGAAGCTTTCTTT,CASSPLWGVYTEAFF,TRBV5-5,.,15,TRBJ1-1,.
TGTGCCAGCAGTTATTACAGGTCGGAGCAGTACTTC,CASSYYRSEQYF,TRBV6-6,.,12,TRBJ2-7,.
TGCAGTGCTAGAGATGAGGTAGCGGGGGACTCCTACGAGCAGTACTTC,CSARDEVAGDSYEQYF,TRBV20-1,few,16,TRBJ2-7,TRBD2
TGTGCCAGCAGTTACGGCATATCTCAGGGGGTTGGAACTGAAGCTTTCTTT,CASSYGISQGVGTEAFF,TRBV6-5,few,17,TRBJ1-1,TRBD1
TGTGCCAGGACATCGGGGGAATCCTACGAGCAGTACTTC,CARTSGESYEQYF,TRBV7-2,.,13,TRBJ2-7,.
TGTGCCAGCAGCTCGACAGGATGGGGTGAAAAACTGTTTTTT,CASSSTGWGEKLFF,TRBV5-5,.,14,TRBJ1-4,.
TGTGCCAGCAGTTTCATCGACAGGGGAAGCGAGCAGTACTTC,CASSFIDRGSEQYF,TRBV12-3/TRBV12-4,.,14,TRBJ2-7,TRBD1
TGTGCCACCAGCAGACAATTGGACACTGAAGCTTTCTTT,CATSRQLDTEAFF,TRBV15,.,13,TRBJ1-1,.
TGCAGTGCCCACGAACTAGCGGGGGCCACACAAGAGACCCAGTACTTC,CSAHELAGATQETQYF,TRBV20-1,few,16,TRBJ2-5,TRBD2
TGTGCCAGCAGTACCCCGGGTCGCGGCCAGCCCTACGAGCAGTACTTC,CASSTPGRGQPYEQYF,TRBV28,few,16,TRBJ2-7,.
TGTGCCAGCAGCGCCGTGGGGACAGGGAACACTGAAGCTTTCTTT,CASSAVGTGNTEAFF,TRBV9,.,15,TRBJ1-1,TRBD1
TGTGCCAGCAGCTCCAAGGCCGGCAGGGAAGGCGCAGATACGCAGTATTTT,CASSSKAGREGADTQYF,TRBV5-6,.,17,TRBJ2-3,.
TGTGCCAGCAGTTTAACAGGGGGCGTATCAGATACGCAGTATTTT,CASSLTGGVSDTQYF,TRBV12-3/TRBV12-4,once,15,TRBJ2-3,TRBD1
TGCAGTGCTGGGCGACTAGCGGGGACCGATACGCAGTATTTT,CSAGRLAGTDTQYF,TRBV20-1,.,14,TRBJ2-3,TRBD2
TGTGCCAGCAGTACCCTCCTGCGGGGGGGTATGGATGAGCAGTTCTTC,CASSTLLRGGMDEQFF,TRBV27,.,16,TRBJ2-1,TRBD2
TGTGCCAGCAGCCAATCCCGGGACCCTCAGTACTTC,CASSQSRDPQYF,TRBV7-8,.,12,TRBJ2-5,.
TGTGCCAGCAGCTTTCCGACACAAAATGAGCAGTTCTTC,CASSFPTQNEQFF,TRBV5-6,.,13,TRBJ2-1,.
TGTGCCAGCAGTAACGACCGCACAGATACGCAGTATTTT,CASSNDRTDTQYF,TRBV12-3/TRBV12-4,.,13,TRBJ2-3,.
TGCGCCAGCAGCCCGGAGGGGGCAGAGGATACGCAGTATTTT,CASSPEGAEDTQYF,TRBV4-1,.,14,TRBJ2-3,.
TGCAGTGCTAGTATTTTCGAGGGTGGCTACACCTTC,CSASIFEGGYTF,TRBV20-1,few,12,TRBJ1-2,.
TGTGCCAGCAGCTCAGGGACTAGCGGGGGGTGGGGTAATGAGCAGTTCTTC,CASSSGTSGGWGNEQFF,TRBV11-2,.,17,TRBJ2-1,TRBD2
TGTGCCAGCAGTTGGGACGGAGATGAAGCTTTCTTT,CASSWDGDEAFF,TRBV12-3/TRBV12-4,few,12,TRBJ1-1,.
TGCAGTGCTAGAGATACGGGACAGGGGACGAATTCACCCCTCCACTTT,CSARDTGQGTNSPLHF,TRBV20-1,few,16,TRBJ1-6,TRBD1
TGTGCCAGCACCTACGTCAAGAACACCGGGGAGCTGTTTTTT,CASTYVKNTGELFF,TRBV27,.,14,TRBJ2-2,.
TGTGCCAGCGGTCCTGGCAGTTCGGAGACCCAGTACTTC,CASGPGSSETQYF,TRBV2,.,13,TRBJ2-5,.
TGTGCCACCCTCACTGACGAGGTCAATGAGCAGTTCTTC,CATLTDEVNEQFF,TRBV6-6,.,13,TRBJ2-1,.
TGTGCCAGCTCAGGGGCAACAGGGGCGACCTACGAGCAGTACTTC,CASSGATGATYEQYF,TRBV18,.,15,TRBJ2-7,TRBD1
TGTGCCAGCAGAGAGGAAGGGAGGGGGCGCTCCTACGAGCAGTACTTC,CASREEGRGRSYEQYF,TRBV28,.,16,TRBJ2-7,.
TGTGCCTGCCGTGGTTTTAATAGCAATCAGCCCCAGCATTTT,CACRGFNSNQPQHF,TRBV2,.,14,TRBJ1-5,.
TGTGCCAGCAGTTTTACAGGGGGCTACGAGCAGTACTTC,CASSFTGGYEQYF,TRBV12-3/TRBV12-4,few,13,TRBJ2-7,TRBD1
TGCGCCAGCAGTGCCCCGGACAGGGACAATGAGCAGTTCTTC,CASSAPDRDNEQFF,TRBV10-1,.,14,TRBJ2-1,TRBD1
TGCGCCAGCAGACCCCAGGAGGAGGGGACCCAGTACTTC,CASRPQEEGTQYF,TRBV4-1,.,13,TRBJ2-5,.
TGTGCCAGCAGCAGGCAGGGCCTCCAGGGCTACGAGCAGTACTTC,CASSRQGLQGYEQYF,TRBV9,few,15,TRBJ2-7,.
TGTGCCAGCAGTCCTCGGACAGTTAGGCCTCAGCCCCAGCATTTT,CASSPRTVRPQPQHF,TRBV12-3/TRBV12-4,.,15,TRBJ1-5,.
TGTGCCAGCAGTTCCGGGATGGTCCAACAAGAGACCCAGTACTTC,CASSSGMVQQETQYF,TRBV12-3/TRBV12-4,.,15,TRBJ2-5,.
TGTGCCAGCAGTCGCCGGGACAGAGAGACCCAGTACTTC,CASSRRDRETQYF,TRBV12-3/TRBV12-4,few,13,TRBJ2-5,TRBD1
TGTGCCAGCAGCTTAGAGGGGGGGAGCTCCTACAATGAGCAGTTCTTC,CASSLEGGSSYNEQFF,TRBV7-8,.,16,TRBJ2-1,.
TGCAGCGCCATGGACAGCTACGAGCAGTACTTC,CSAMDSYEQYF,TRBV29-1,few,11,TRBJ2-7,.
TGCAGTGCTAGGGACAGGGCGTTCTACGAGCAGTACTTC,CSARDRAFYEQYF,TRBV20-1,few,13,TRBJ2-7,TRBD1
TGTGCCAGCAGTGGACAGCGCTCTGGGGCCAACGTCCTGACTTTC,CASSGQRSGANVLTF,TRBV6-1,many,15,TRBJ2-6,.
TGTGCCAGCACCCCCCAGGGAGGGCGAGAGACCCAGTACTTC,CASTPQGGRETQYF,TRBV11-2,.,14,TRBJ2-5,TRBD2
TGTGCCATCAGTTTGGCGGGGGTGGGGAATGAGCAGTTCTTC,CAISLAGVGNEQFF,TRBV10-3,few,14,TRBJ2-1,TRBD2